The source of this T cell receptor (beta chain) is a study of cytomegalovirus exposure and HLA in healthy donors (dated by TCRdb to the late 2010s). For the study in its entirety: In an earlier analysis of approximately 500 of the donors, about 260 Gb of sequence data and 90 million to 120 million unique TCR beta sequences from some 170 million T cells were reported. Donor age, sex, ethnicity and CMV serostatus were collected together with the repertoire data. The study used immunosequencing to profile the T cell repertoires of hundreds of subjects and linked those repertoires to cytomegalovirus serostatus. Roughly 5 DR-DQ haplotypes were handled as single units for association and clustering because linkage in the cohort was strong. A later genetic analysis used genome-wide SNP genotypes for about 65% of the roughly 670 donors, treating that subset as a discovery cohort. On average, roughly 250,000 unique TCR beta nucleotide sequences were sequenced per donor among about 400 genotyped donors of the cohort, with roughly 19% of those sequences being non-productive. In an earlier analysis of roughly 540 of the donors, high-throughput TCR beta sequencing was used to judge whether each TCR beta V gene segment behaved as functional or pseudogenic. An early release covering some 640 HLA-typed donors comprised about 300 gigabases of sequencing data and around 80 million unique TCR sequences. Typing coverage varied by locus: roughly 620-640 donors for A, B, C, DRB1 and DQB1; roughly 510 for DQA1; approximately 610 for DPA1; roughly 450 for DPB1. Of the roughly 400 genotyped donors, 81% were placed in the genetic ancestry cluster associated with self-reported Caucasian donors. A separate validation cohort of approximately 120 different subjects was used in addition to the approximately 700-subject first cohort. The aim of the study was to test whether cataloging public T cell receptors could identify signatures of past pathogen exposure. A later analysis re-examined previously published TCR beta repertoires from over 500 donors and added high-resolution HLA genotyping to investigate patterns of TCR occurrence. All discovery cohort repertoires had been generated using a single sequencing platform. The later analysis used no new phenotypic data to find candidate immune exposures, relying instead on TCR beta sequences and their occurrence across donors. Class I and class II HLA loci were covered by the typing at four-digit resolution. The study combined high-throughput TCR immunosequencing, statistical association of individual TCRs with disease status, and machine learning to predict cytomegalovirus infection status.

This clone was seen only a few times. What this receptor recognizes is not known. No base qualities exist here, and no much larger clone lies one base off it. CDR1 and CDR2 (GTSNPN, SVGIG) derive from the germline V gene (reference sequence). Cut back by 0 bases and 6 bases, the V and J ends lie 14 bases apart. CDR3 length: 14 amino acids, cysteine to phenylalanine. The retained sequence is limited to the CDR3, 42 bases, with the frame set at the first base. Libraries were constructed by the immunoSEQ multiplex PCR assay. A mixture of 60 forward primers for TCR Vbeta segments and 13 reverse primers for TCR Jbeta segments was used in the multiplex PCR. Amplification of the CDR3 region of rearranged TCR beta genes was performed with a multiplex PCR assay on genomic DNA. The Illumina HiSeq System was used to sequence the amplified TCR beta libraries as 87-base-pair reads. On the study's bioinformatics: Across the 700 or so repertoires, a later analysis counted 60 million to 90 million unique TCR beta chains, roughly 11 million of which were shared by at least two donors. To remove PCR and sequencing errors, raw reads were error-corrected and collapsed into unique sequences using a nearest-neighbor algorithm that merged closely related sequences. V, D and J gene segments were assigned by aligning CDR3 sequences to IMGT reference sequences. For a sequence to be retained, a match of at least six nucleotides was required to both a V gene segment and a J gene segment. Rearrangements were called productive when the CDR3 lacked stop codons and stayed in frame with V and J; all others were non-productive. CDR3 was defined according to IMGT convention as the region running from the second conserved V-encoded cysteine to the conserved J-encoded phenylalanine. Sequences without an unambiguous match to a single V gene segment were excluded from the earlier analysis of 500 to 700 of the donors. In an earlier analysis of 587 of the donors, V segments were called functional above 56.7% productive rearrangements and were called segregating when the between-donor standard deviation exceeded 5%. To diagnose cytomegalovirus status from the catalog of TCR beta chain sequences, a statistical classification framework was built. In a later analysis, V and J genes were assigned by comparing TCR nucleotide sequences against IMGT/GENE-DB human TR gene sequences. Using the TCRdist pipeline, a later analysis assigned CDR3 sequences along with most-parsimonious VDJ recombination scenarios. In a later analysis, each TCR beta chain was defined by its CDR3 amino acid sequence together with its V-gene family, and reads without a unique V-gene family were excluded. As a way to deal with suspected cross-contamination and a sequencing artifact, a later analysis dropped 640 or so nucleotide sequences that were highly shared and had low generation probability. For each public chain, a later analysis derived a clonal expansion index from normalized ranks of inferred template counts within each repertoire. Generation probabilities in a later analysis came from a VDJ recombination model fitted to out-of-frame rearrangements, and those results were checked against IGoR. In a later analysis, TCR-TCR, TCR-HLA and TCR-CMV co-occurrence was scored with hypergeometric tests, and a repertoire-size bias correction was applied to TCR pairs. A later analysis estimated false discovery rates by permuting HLA or CMV assignments 20 times. A later analysis grouped co-occurring TCRs with DBSCAN, adding TCRdist sequence similarity when clustering within HLA-allele-positive subsets. Repertoires with fewer than 30,000 or more than 120,000 public chains were left out of co-occurrence clustering, as were about 5 repertoires with anomalous nucleotide sharing. TCRdb stores this immuneACCESS table with in-frame sequences only. Part of the clones is absent; in the studies checked, under half of the shortfall reflects unresolved V genes, and no reason is known for the rest. Clonal size and the V and J genes are those of that table, whereas D and trimming came from the DNA. The sample profile shows about 140,000 clones; over 60% of them were found once. 1.5% to 2% of the sample lies in the top ten.

The study at large found these results: According to a later analysis, most CMV-associated TCR beta chains appeared to be HLA-restricted, and the HLA associations seemed to be driven largely by CMV exposure. A later genetic analysis reported fewer N-insertions in productive TCRs among donors in an Asian-associated ancestry cluster than the approximately 670-donor mean. Because the 87-base-pair reads could not distinguish some IMGT-functional V segments, including TRBV6-2 and TRBV6-3, those segments were excluded. In an earlier analysis of about 540 of the donors, most TCR beta V segments were observed in productive rearrangements about 87% or about 30% of the time, broadly matching IMGT annotations. In both the original and validation cohorts, the classifier was reported to diagnose cytomegalovirus status with high specificity and sensitivity. Linkage disequilibrium might explain the correlated functional status among segregating V segments, but an unknown experimental factor could not be ruled out. Assigning TCR associations to individual alleles was difficult when HLA alleles, especially DR and DQ, strongly co-occurred. A further reported finding was that TCR beta sequences accurately predicted the HLA-A and HLA-B alleles for most subjects in the first cohort. At a false discovery rate of 0.05, a later analysis linked under 20,000 TCR beta sequences to specific HLA alleles. Because counts were too low, about 18 rarely observed V segments, including chromosome 9 orphons, were left out of the earlier analysis of some 600 of the donors. According to a later analysis, parvovirus B19, influenza, CMV and Epstein-Barr virus appeared linked to several top co-occurrence clusters. The authors suggested that the approach could potentially be extended to other disease states and immunological phenotypes. A later genetic analysis associated a missense DCLRE1C variant with V-gene and J-gene trimming of TCR beta chains, and an independent cohort replicated the association. The presence/absence analyses assumed that sequencing depth was roughly uniform across donors, and that assumption may not be true. In a later analysis, the rate of TCR association differed among HLA loci, with DRB1 alleles having the most associated TCRs and HLA-C alleles having the fewest. Because HLA typing was missing for some donors at each locus, association tests included only the typed subset. Compared with equally common non-associated chains, HLA-associated TCR beta chains in a later analysis were more clonally expanded and had lower generation probabilities. Across donors, most TCR sequences were observed very rarely, whereas some public TCRs were present in many individuals. The study gave a list of about 160 TCR beta chains associated with cytomegalovirus. Only TCR beta chains were sequenced in this cohort, and the absence of alpha or paired-chain data limited detectable features. A cluster of highly shared sequence variants was judged likely to be a technical artifact of the sequencing pipeline. Three of the identified cytomegalovirus-associated TCR beta chains were confirmed in vitro to be specific for cytomegalovirus antigens. Immune exposure information for the cohort was limited to CMV serostatus.

The cohort was made up of roughly 670 healthy bone marrow donors. All cohort members were sampled while nominally healthy, although unrecorded immune exposures were likely present. The donor tested CMV seronegative and was one of the 352 seronegative cohort members. Every donor gave a peripheral blood sample, and the peripheral blood mononuclear cells from that sample were used for TCR beta sequencing. Genomic DNA was extracted from the blood cell samples with the Qiagen DNeasy Blood Extraction Kit. Rearrangement joined TRBV30 to TRBJ1-1; the D gene cannot be named for sure. Sequencing was carried out using PBMCs. This TCR was sampled from a female donor in good health and CMV-seronegative. The DNA sequence is as follows: TGTGCCTGGAGTGTCCCCGGGTCTGCAGCTGAAGCTTTCTTT. This yields the protein CAWSVPGSAAEAFF.